This T cell receptor (beta chain) was recovered during a study of T cell responses to AZD1222 COVID-19 vaccine. Notes on this clone: Antigen unknown.

V dropped 4 bases and J dropped 7; count of bases not matched to a gene: 5. The germline CDR1 and CDR2 sequences are SGHTA and FQGNSA. The CDR3 runs 14 residues. TCRdb keeps only in-frame clones here, not all; method: immunoSEQ multiplex PCR. The sample carries some 150,000 clones, more than 90% recorded once. Points from the study as a whole: Mapped onto spike, vaccine-associated CD4 TCRs spanned it and were dominant at 160-218 and 743-854. White British ancestry dominated among donors, who included more females, and clonal diversity was possibly underestimated. Close to half of spike-specific TCRs reportedly recognize unmutated variant regions. Seropositive at baseline were only a handful of AZD1222 recipients.

This chain links TRBV7-2 with TRBJ2-4; TRBD1 agrees at 9 bases. The receptor was derived from an adult who received the AZD1222 COVID-19 vaccine. The starting material was peripheral blood, obtained 28 days after the second AZD1222 dose. The CDR3 DNA sequence: TGTGCCAGCAGCTGGGGACAGGGTGGGAACATTCAGTACTTC. This encodes CASSWGQGGNIQYF.